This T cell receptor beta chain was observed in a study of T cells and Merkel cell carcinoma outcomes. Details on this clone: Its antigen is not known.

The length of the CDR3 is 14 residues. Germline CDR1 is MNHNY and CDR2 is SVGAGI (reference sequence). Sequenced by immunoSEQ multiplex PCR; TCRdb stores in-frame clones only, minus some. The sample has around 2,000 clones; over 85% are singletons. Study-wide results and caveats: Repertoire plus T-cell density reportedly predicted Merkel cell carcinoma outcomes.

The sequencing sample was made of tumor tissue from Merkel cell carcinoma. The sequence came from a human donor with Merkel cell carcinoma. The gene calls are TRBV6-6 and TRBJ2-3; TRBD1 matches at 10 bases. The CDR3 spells CALGGQGSPDTQYF. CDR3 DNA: TGTGCTCTCGGGGGACAGGGGAGCCCAGATACGCAGTATTTT.